Listed here are 17 T cell receptor beta chains from one sample, sequenced in a study of OX40 agonist ivuxolimab in advanced cancers. This table comes from immunoSEQ multiplex PCR, and its TCRdb copy is limited to in-frame clones, with some not included. The profile shows 35,000 to 40,000 clones, 70% to 85% of them singletons. Sequenced here: CD4+ or CD8+ T cells sorted from blood, sampled in a trial of the OX40 agonist ivuxolimab. The receptor source for this set is an adult with an advanced solid tumor such as melanoma, head and neck, liver or kidney cancer.

V gene TRBV5-1 combines with J gene TRBJ1-4; a possible D gene is TRBD1 (5 bases). Trimming cost V 0 bases and J 0 bases, with 15 bases left between them. This CDR3 is 18 amino acids long. Germline V gene sequence: CDR1 SGHRS, CDR2 YFSETQ. The CDR3 DNA sequence: TGCGCCAGCAGCTTGGTCCGGGGGGGATATGCAACTAATGAAAAACTGTTTTTT. Encoded protein: CASSLVRGGYATNEKLFF. Looking up the rest from reference TRBV5-1 and TRBJ1-4 gives the full variable domain: KAGVTQTPRYLIKTRGQQVTLSCSPISGHRSVSWYQQTPGQGLQFLFEYFSETQRNKGNFPGRFSGRQFSNSRSEMNVSTLELGDSALYLCASSLVRGGYATNEKLFFGSGTQLSVL.

This clone was counted only a few times. The chain employs TRBV2 and TRBJ2-5; D is unresolved. There are 13 residues in the CDR3. V was cut by 7 bases and J by 1 base, with 10 bases left in between. Germline V CDR1 and CDR2: SNHLY, FYNNEI. In nucleotides, the CDR3 is TGTGCCAGCAAGGTATGGGTCCAAGAGACCCAGTACTTC. Translating it yields CASKVWVQETQYF.

This rearrangement joins TRBV7-8 to TRBJ2-7, with TRBD1 matching over 7 bases. The length of the CDR3 is 16 residues. V lost 5 bases and J lost 2; bases outside the gene matches: 12. CDR1 is SGHVS, CDR2 FQNEAQ, per germline. Here the CDR3 DNA reads TGTGCCAGCAGCAGATGGGGACAGTCCGGGGCCTACGAGCAGTACTTC. It yields the protein CASSRWGQSGAYEQYF. The full variable domain, rest sourced from reference TRBV7-8 and TRBJ2-7, is GAGVSQSPRYKVAKRGQDVALRCDPISGHVSLFWYQQALGQGPEFLTYFQNEAQLDKSGLPSDRFFAERPEGSVSTLKIQRTQQEDSAVYLCASSRWGQSGAYEQYFGPGTRLTVT.

The CDR3 DNA is TGTGCCAGCAGTTTTCAGGGGGCAAAACAGCCCCAGCATTTT. Its translation is CASSFQGAKQPQHF. The chain couples TRBV27 to TRBJ1-5, with TRBD1 identical over 8 bases. Germline CDR1 reads MNHEY; CDR2 reads SMNVEV (reference sequence). CDR3 length: 14 amino acids. The junction had 5 bases not matched to a gene; V was cut back by 3 bases and J by 7 bases.

As for this clone: A junction end diverges from the germline sequence, so it may reflect a read error. This chain links TRBV7-2 with TRBJ1-6; the D gene is possibly TRBD1 (6 bases). Germline CDR1 is SGHTA and CDR2 is FQGNSA. The CDR3 has 17 residues. This CDR3 is CASSHKVGPGDGSPLHF. The CDR3 DNA follows: TGCGCCAGCAGCCACAAAGTCGGTCCAGGGGACGGATCACCCCTCCACTTT.

This clone was recorded only once. J is TRBJ2-7 and V is TRBV30; unclear D gene. This CDR3 is 13 amino acids long. Germline V gene lookup returns CDR1 GTSNPN and CDR2 SVGIG (reference sequence). The V end lost 0 bases, the J end lost 0 bases, and 6 bases lay between the germline ends. The CDR3: CAWSVDNSYEQYF. CDR3 DNA sequence: TGTGCCTGGAGTGTCGACAACTCCTACGAGCAGTACTTC.

The J gene is TRBJ1-1, the V gene TRBV18; D is possibly TRBD1 (5 bases). CDR1 KGHSH and CDR2 LQKENI come from the germline V gene. CDR3 length: 15 amino acids. The germline V and J ends were trimmed by 6 bases and 0 bases, with 14 bases remaining between them. The CDR3: CASSPRGPLNTEAFF. Here the CDR3 DNA reads TGTGCCAGCTCGCCTCGGGGACCTTTGAACACTGAAGCTTTCTTT.

The rearrangement uses TRBV18 and TRBJ1-2, with 7 bases lining up with TRBD1. V dropped 6 bases and J dropped 2; count of bases not matched to a gene: 12. CDR3 size: 16 residues. Germline assignment: CDR1 KGHSH and CDR2 LQKENI. The CDR3 is CASSPAPGTDNYGYTF. The CDR3 bases are TGTGCCAGCTCCCCAGCACCCGGGACAGACAACTATGGCTACACCTTC.

This chain uses TRBV7-2 with TRBJ2-7; 11 bases align to TRBD2. Germline CDR1 reads SGHTA; CDR2 reads FQGNSA. The CDR3 is 15 residues long. With V trimmed by 4 bases and J by 3 bases, 5 bases remained unmatched. The chain's CDR3 is CASSSPTSGVYEQYF. As DNA, the CDR3 is TGTGCCAGCAGCTCCCCGACTAGCGGGGTCTACGAGCAGTACTTC. The full variable domain, its missing parts supplied by reference TRBV7-2 and TRBJ2-7, is GAGVSQSPSNKVTEKGKDVELRCDPISGHTALYWYRQSLGQGLEFLIYFQGNSAPDKSGLPSDRFSAERTGGSVSTLTIQRTQQEDSAVYLCASSSPTSGVYEQYFGPGTRLTVT.

The V call is TRBV6-4, the J call TRBJ2-1; 7 nucleotides match TRBD2. The CDR3 runs to 16 residues. V trimming: 2 bases; J trimming: 8 bases; junction bases outside the gene matches: 12. The germline V gene has CDR1 MRHNA and CDR2 SNTAGT. CDR3: CASSDVVGGSLDEQFF. In DNA form, the CDR3 reads TGTGCCAGCAGTGACGTCGTCGGCGGGAGTCTGGATGAGCAGTTCTTC.

The chain combines TRBV9 with TRBJ2-7, with 8 bases that match TRBD1. Germline CDR1 is SGDLS and CDR2 is YYNGEE. Trimming cost V 0 bases and J 0 bases; bases outside gene matches: 2. This CDR3 spans 15 amino acids. The CDR3 DNA reads as TGTGCCAGCAGCGTAGACAGGGGGAGCTCCTACGAGCAGTACTTC. Translation gives CASSVDRGSSYEQYF.

This chain joins TRBV5-4 and TRBJ2-7; TRBD2 agrees at 11 bases. V gave up 4 bases and J gave up 2 bases; unmatched junction bases: 5. Per germline, CDR1 SGHNT and CDR2 YYREEE (reference sequence). CDR3 length equals 15 residues. The CDR3 reads CASSPGLAVAYEQYF. The CDR3 bases are TGTGCCAGCAGCCCGGGACTAGCGGTAGCCTACGAGCAGTACTTC.

The rearrangement joins TRBV2 to TRBJ1-2, with a possible D match to TRBD1 (5 bases). The CDR3 spans 14 residues. With 8 bases removed from V and 4 bases from J, the gap between germline ends came to 17 bases. Germline V gene sequence: CDR1 SNHLY, CDR2 FYNNEI. The CDR3 loop is CASGESGTVYGYTF. CDR3 nucleotides: TGTGCCAGCGGGGAATCCGGGACCGTCTATGGCTACACCTTC.

The V and J genes are TRBV13 and TRBJ2-7, with D tentatively TRBD1 or TRBD2 (5 bases each). V shed 2 bases and J shed 4 bases, with 9 bases lying between them. Germline V gene data show CDR1 as PRHDT and CDR2 as FYEKMQ (reference sequence). The CDR3 runs 13 residues. For the CDR3, the DNA is TGTGCCAGCAGCTTATGGGGGAGTTACGAGCAGTACTTC. Encoded protein: CASSLWGSYEQYF.

For the CDR3, the DNA is TGTGCCAGCAGGACGATACAGGCTTCTGTACATACGCAGTATTTT. Residues: CASRTIQASVHTQYF. This chain connects TRBV6-6 to TRBJ2-3, with a tentative D call TRBD1 (5 bases). V was cut by 6 bases and J by 7 bases, with 20 bases left in between. The CDR3 runs to 15 residues. Germline V gene data show CDR1 as MNHNY and CDR2 as SVGAGI (reference sequence).

The J gene is TRBJ2-2, the V gene TRBV6-5; the D gene is possibly TRBD1 (5 bases). The CDR3 runs to 14 residues. Germline CDR1 and CDR2: MNHEY and SVGAGI. The germline V and J ends were trimmed by 3 bases and 4 bases, with 9 bases remaining between them. The CDR3 spells CASSYLRVTGELFF. The CDR3 DNA sequence: TGTGCCAGCAGTTATCTCAGGGTCACCGGGGAGCTGTTTTTT.

The rearrangement links TRBV9 to TRBJ1-3; D is undetermined. CDR3 length: 17 amino acids. CDR1 SGDLS and CDR2 YYNGEE come from the germline V gene. V shed 0 bases and J shed 0 bases, with 13 bases lying between them. DNA of the CDR3: TGTGCCAGCAGCGTAGAAGATCACGGAAGCTCTGGAAACACCATATATTTT. Translating gives CASSVEDHGSSGNTIYF.